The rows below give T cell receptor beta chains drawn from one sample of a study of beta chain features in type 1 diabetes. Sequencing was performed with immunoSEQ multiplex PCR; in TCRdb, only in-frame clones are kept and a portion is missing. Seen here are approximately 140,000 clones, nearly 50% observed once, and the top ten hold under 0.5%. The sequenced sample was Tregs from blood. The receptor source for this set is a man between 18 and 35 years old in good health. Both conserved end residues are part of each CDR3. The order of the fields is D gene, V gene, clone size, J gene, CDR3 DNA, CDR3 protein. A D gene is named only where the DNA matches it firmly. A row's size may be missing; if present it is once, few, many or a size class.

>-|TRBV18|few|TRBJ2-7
TGTGCCAGCTCCCATAGACAGGGCCCGGGGGACGAGCAGTACTTC
CASSHRQGPGDEQYF
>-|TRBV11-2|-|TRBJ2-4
TGTGCCAGCAGCTTTCAGGGGAACATTCAGTACTTC
CASSFQGNIQYF
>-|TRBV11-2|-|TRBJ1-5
TGTGCCAGCAGCTTGGGGGGTCAGCCCCAGCATTTT
CASSLGGQPQHF
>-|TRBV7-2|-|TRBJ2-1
TGTGCCAGCAGTTCCGGACTCTCGTTTAACAATGAGCAGTTCTTC
CASSSGLSFNNEQFF
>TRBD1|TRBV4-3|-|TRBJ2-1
TGCGCCAGCAGCCAAAGACTACAGGGGACCAATGAGCAGTTCTTC
CASSQRLQGTNEQFF
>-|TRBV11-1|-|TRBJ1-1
TGTGCCAGCAGCGGCCACAGGAAAACTATGAACACTGAAGCTTTCTTT
CASSGHRKTMNTEAFF
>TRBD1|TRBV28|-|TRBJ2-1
TGTGCCAGCAGTAAACCGGGACAGGGGGCGCTTCTTGGGCAGTTCTTC
CASSKPGQGALLGQFF
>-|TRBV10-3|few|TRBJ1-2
TGTGCCATCAGTGCCAGCTATGGCTACACCTTC
CAISASYGYTF
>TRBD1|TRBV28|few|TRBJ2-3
TGTGCCAGCAGGGAACAGGGGGCAGATACGCAGTATTTT
CASREQGADTQYF
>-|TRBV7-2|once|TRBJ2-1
TGTGCCAGCAGCCGACTGCCAGGGGCCTACAATGAGCAGTTCTTC
CASSRLPGAYNEQFF
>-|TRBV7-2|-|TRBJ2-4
TGTGCCAGCAGCTTAGTTCTTGGGCAGGGGTTTAACATTCAGTACTTC
CASSLVLGQGFNIQYF
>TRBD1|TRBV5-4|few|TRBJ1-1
TGTGCCAGCCGACAGGGGACCCTTAACACTGAAGCTTTCTTT
CASRQGTLNTEAFF
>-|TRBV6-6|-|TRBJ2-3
TGTGCCAGCAGTTCGTACACAGATACGCAGTATTTT
CASSSYTDTQYF
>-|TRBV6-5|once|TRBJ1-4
TGTGCCAGCACCAACTCCGGGGAAAAACTGTTTTTT
CASTNSGEKLFF
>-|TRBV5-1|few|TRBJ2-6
TGCGCCAGCAGCCCCTTAAATGGGGCCAACGTCCTGACTTTC
CASSPLNGANVLTF
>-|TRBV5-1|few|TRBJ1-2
TGCGCCAGCAGCTTGGACGTTTTGGGCAACCAAGGCGGCTACACCTTC
CASSLDVLGNQGGYTF
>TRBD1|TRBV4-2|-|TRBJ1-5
TGTGCCAGCAGCCGAGACAGGGTGGGCCAGCCCCAGCATTTT
CASSRDRVGQPQHF
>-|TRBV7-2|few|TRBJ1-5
TGTGCCAGCAGCTTATTATCTACCTCTCATCAGCCCCAGCATTTT
CASSLLSTSHQPQHF
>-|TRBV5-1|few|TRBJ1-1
TGCGCCAGCAGGGAGACAGTAGCCATGAACACTGAAGCTTTCTTT
CASRETVAMNTEAFF
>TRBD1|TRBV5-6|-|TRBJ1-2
TGTGCCAGCAGCTTGGGGGGGCCGGGGACAGGGGGCGTTCATGGCTACACCTTC
CASSLGGPGTGGVHGYTF
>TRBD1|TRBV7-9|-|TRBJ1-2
TGTGCCAGCAGCCAAGTGACAGGGGGATATGGCTACACCTTC
CASSQVTGGYGYTF
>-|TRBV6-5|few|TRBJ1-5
TGTGCCAGCAGCCCATCGGGGTTGAACAATCAGCCCCAGCATTTT
CASSPSGLNNQPQHF
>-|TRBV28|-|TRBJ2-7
TGTGCCAGCAGTTTTCGCACAGGGCTCGGGGAGCAGTACTTC
CASSFRTGLGEQYF
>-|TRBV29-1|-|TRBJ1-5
TGCAGCGTTGAGTTGGGGGGTAATCAGCCCCAGCATTTT
CSVELGGNQPQHF
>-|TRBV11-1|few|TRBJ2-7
TGTGCCAGCAGCCTCCAGACAGGTTCCTACGAGCAGTACTTC
CASSLQTGSYEQYF
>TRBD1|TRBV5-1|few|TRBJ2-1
TGCGCCAGCAGCTGGGACAGCTCCTACAATGAGCAGTTCTTC
CASSWDSSYNEQFF
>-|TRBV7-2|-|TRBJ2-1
TGTGCCAGCAGCTTACTTCTAAATGAGCAGTTCTTC
CASSLLLNEQFF
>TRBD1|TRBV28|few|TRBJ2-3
TGTGCCAGCAGGATTACAGGGGTTAATACGCAGTATTTT
CASRITGVNTQYF
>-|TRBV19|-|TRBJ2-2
TGTGCCAGTAGTTTACAGGGTCTAGACACCGGGGAGCTGTTTTTT
CASSLQGLDTGELFF